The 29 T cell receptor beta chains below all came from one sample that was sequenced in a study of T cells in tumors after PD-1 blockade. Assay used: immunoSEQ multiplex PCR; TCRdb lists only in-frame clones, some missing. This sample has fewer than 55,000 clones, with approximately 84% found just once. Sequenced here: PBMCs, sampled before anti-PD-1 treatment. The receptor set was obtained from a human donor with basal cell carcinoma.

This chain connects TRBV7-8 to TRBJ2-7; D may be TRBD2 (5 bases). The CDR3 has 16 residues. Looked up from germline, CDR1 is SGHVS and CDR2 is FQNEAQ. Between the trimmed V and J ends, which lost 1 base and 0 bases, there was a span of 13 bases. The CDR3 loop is CASSLVGGPSSYEQYF. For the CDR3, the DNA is TGTGCCAGCAGCTTAGTCGGAGGACCCAGCTCCTACGAGCAGTACTTC.

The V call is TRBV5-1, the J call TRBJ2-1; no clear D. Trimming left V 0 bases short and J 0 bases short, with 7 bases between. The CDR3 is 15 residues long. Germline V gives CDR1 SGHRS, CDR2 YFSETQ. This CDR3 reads CASSLEANSYNEQFF. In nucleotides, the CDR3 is TGCGCCAGCAGCTTGGAAGCCAACTCCTACAATGAGCAGTTCTTC.

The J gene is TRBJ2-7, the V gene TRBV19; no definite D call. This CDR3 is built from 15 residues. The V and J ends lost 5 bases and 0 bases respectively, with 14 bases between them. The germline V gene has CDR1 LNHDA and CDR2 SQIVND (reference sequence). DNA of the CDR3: TGTGCCAGTAGTGACACTTGGCAAAACTCCTACGAGCAGTACTTC. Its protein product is CASSDTWQNSYEQYF.

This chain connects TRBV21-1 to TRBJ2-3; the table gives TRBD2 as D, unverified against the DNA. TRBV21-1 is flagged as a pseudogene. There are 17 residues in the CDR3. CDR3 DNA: TGTGCCAGCAGCATTAGCACTAGCGGTTTCATCACAGATACGCAGTATTTT. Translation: CASSISTSGFITDTQYF.

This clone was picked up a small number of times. The CDR3 region has the DNA TGCAGCGTTGAAGGGAGGGACAGGGGAATTTTTGTAGATCAGCCCCAGCATTTT. Amino acid sequence: CSVEGRDRGIFVDQPQHF. The V call is TRBV29-1, the J call TRBJ1-5; the match to TRBD1 covers 10 bases. Unmatched junction bases numbered 14, after V lost 1 base and J lost 5 bases. There are 18 residues in the CDR3. Germline assignment: CDR1 SQVTM and CDR2 ANQGSEA.

CDR3 bases: TGTGCCAGCAGCCCCCGGCAGGGGGGGCTATACTACGAGCAGTACTTC. Residues: CASSPRQGGLYYEQYF. The chain carries TRBV7-9 and TRBJ2-7; either TRBD1 or TRBD2 may supply D (7 bases each). Trimming removed 5 bases at V and 3 bases at J, with 20 bases between. Germline V gene data show CDR1 as SEHNR and CDR2 as FQNEAQ (reference sequence). The CDR3 totals 16 residues.

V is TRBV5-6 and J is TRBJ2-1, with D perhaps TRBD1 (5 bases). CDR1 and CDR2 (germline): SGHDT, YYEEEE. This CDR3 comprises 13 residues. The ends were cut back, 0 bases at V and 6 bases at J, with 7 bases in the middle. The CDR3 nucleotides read TGTGCCAGCAGCTTGGGGGGCTCCAATGAGCAGTTCTTC. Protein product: CASSLGGSNEQFF.

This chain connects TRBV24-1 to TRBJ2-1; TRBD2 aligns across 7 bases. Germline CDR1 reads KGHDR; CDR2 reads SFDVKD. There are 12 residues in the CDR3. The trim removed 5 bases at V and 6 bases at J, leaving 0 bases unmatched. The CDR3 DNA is TGTGCCACCAGTGGGGGGGGCAATGAGCAGTTCTTC. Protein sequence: CATSGGGNEQFF.

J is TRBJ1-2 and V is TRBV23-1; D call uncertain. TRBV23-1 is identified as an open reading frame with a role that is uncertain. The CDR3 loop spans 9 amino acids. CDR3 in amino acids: CVGFRGYTF. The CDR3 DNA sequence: TGCGTGGGGTTCAGGGGCTACACCTTC.

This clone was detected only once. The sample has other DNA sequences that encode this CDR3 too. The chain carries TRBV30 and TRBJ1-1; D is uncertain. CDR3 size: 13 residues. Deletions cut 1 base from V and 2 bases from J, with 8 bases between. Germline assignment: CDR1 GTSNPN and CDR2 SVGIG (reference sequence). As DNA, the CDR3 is TGTGCCTGGAGTGCGGGCGAAAACACTGAAGCTTTCTTT. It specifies CAWSAGENTEAFF.

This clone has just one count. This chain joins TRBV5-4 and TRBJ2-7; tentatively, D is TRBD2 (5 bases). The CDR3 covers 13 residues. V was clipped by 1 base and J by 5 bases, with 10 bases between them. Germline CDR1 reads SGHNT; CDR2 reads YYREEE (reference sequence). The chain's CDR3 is CASSLPGWNEQYF. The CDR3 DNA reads TGTGCCAGCAGCTTGCCGGGGTGGAACGAGCAGTACTTC.

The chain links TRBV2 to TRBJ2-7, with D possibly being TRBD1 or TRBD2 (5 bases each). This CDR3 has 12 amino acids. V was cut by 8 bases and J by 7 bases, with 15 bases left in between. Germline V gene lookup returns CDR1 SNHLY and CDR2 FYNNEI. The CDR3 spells CASLQGPGEQYF. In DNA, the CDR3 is TGTGCCAGCCTCCAGGGTCCGGGGGAGCAGTACTTC.

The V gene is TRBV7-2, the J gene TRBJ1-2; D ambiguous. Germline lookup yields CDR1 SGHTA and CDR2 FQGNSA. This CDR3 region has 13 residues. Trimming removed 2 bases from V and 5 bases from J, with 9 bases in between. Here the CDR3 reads CASSLWGSYGYTF. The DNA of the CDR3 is TGTGCCAGCAGCTTATGGGGTAGTTATGGCTACACCTTC.

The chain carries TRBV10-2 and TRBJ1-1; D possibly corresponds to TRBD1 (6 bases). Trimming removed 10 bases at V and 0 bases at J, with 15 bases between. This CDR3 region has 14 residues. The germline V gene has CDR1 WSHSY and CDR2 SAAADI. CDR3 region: CATGRTAMNTEAFF. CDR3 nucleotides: TGCGCCACCGGTAGGACAGCCATGAACACTGAAGCTTTCTTT.

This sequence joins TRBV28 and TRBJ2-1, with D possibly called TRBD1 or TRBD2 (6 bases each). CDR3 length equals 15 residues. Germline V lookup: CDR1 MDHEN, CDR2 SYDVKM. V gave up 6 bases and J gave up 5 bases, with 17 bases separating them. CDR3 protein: CASSHGGTNNNEQFF. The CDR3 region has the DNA TGTGCCAGCAGCCATGGCGGGACAAATAACAATGAGCAGTTCTTC.

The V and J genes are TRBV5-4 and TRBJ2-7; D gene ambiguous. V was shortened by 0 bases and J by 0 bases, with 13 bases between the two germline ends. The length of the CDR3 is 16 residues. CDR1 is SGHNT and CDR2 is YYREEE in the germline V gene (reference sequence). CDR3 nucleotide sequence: TGTGCCAGCAGCTTGGCCGACGACATAGGCTCCTACGAGCAGTACTTC. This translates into CASSLADDIGSYEQYF.

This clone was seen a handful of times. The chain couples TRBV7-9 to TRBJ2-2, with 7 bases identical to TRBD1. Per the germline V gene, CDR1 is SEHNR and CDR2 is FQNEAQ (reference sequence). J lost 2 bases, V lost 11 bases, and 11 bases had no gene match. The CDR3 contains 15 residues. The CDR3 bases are TGTGCCCGCTCCCGGGACAGCAAAAACACCGGGGAGCTGTTTTTT. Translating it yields CARSRDSKNTGELFF.

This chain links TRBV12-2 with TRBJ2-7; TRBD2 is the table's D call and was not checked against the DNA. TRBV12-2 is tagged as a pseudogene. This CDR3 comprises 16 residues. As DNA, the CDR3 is TGTGCAAGTCTGGGTCTAGCGGGGGGAATCGGCTACGAGCAGTACTTC. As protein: CASLGLAGGIGYEQYF.

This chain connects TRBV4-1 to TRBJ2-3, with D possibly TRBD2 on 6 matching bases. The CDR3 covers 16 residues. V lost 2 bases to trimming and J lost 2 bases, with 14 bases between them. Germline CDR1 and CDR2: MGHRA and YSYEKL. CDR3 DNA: TGCGCCAGCAGCCAACTCACGGGGGTGCCCACAGATACGCAGTATTTT. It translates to CASSQLTGVPTDTQYF.

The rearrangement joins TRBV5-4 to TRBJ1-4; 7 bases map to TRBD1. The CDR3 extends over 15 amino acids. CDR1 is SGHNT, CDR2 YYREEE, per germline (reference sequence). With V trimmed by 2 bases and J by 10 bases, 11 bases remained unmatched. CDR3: CASSFYQTGTRKLFF. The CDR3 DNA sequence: TGTGCCAGCAGCTTCTACCAGACAGGGACGAGAAAACTGTTTTTT. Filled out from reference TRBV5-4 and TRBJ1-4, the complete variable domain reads ETGVTQSPTHLIKTRGQQVTLRCSSQSGHNTVSWYQQALGQGPQFIFQYYREEENGRGNFPPRFSGLQFPNYSSELNVNALELDDSALYLCASSFYQTGTRKLFFGSGTQLSVL.

In DNA, the CDR3 is TGCGCCAGCAGCCTGGGCCACACAGATACGCAGTATTTT. Translation: CASSLGHTDTQYF. This rearrangement joins TRBV4-1 to TRBJ2-3; D is unresolved. The V and J ends lost 4 bases and 2 bases respectively, with 7 bases between them. The germline gives CDR1 MGHRA, CDR2 YSYEKL. The CDR3 sequence is 13 residues long.

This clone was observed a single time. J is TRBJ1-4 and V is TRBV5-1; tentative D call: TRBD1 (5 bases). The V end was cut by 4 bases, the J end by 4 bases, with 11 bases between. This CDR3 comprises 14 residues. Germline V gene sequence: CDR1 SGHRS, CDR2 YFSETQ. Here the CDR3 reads CASSVQGFNEKLFF. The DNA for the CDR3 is TGCGCCAGCAGCGTCCAGGGCTTTAATGAAAAACTGTTTTTT.

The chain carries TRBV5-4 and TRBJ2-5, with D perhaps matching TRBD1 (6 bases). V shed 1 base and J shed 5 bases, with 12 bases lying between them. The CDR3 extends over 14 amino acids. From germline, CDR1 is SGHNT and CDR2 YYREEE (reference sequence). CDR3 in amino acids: CASSLSGAQETQYF. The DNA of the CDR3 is TGTGCCAGCAGCTTGTCAGGGGCGCAGGAGACCCAGTACTTC.

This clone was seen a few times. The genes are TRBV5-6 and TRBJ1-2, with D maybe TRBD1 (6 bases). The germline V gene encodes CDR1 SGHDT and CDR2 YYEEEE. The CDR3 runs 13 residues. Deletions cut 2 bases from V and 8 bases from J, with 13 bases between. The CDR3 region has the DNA TGTGCCAGCAGCTTAGGGGGACCGGGAGGCTACACCTTC. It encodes CASSLGGPGGYTF. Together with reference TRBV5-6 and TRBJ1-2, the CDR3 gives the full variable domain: DAGVTQSPTHLIKTRGQQVTLRCSPKSGHDTVSWYQQALGQGPQFIFQYYEEEERQRGNFPDRFSGHQFPNYSSELNVNALLLGDSALYLCASSLGGPGGYTFGSGTRLTVV.

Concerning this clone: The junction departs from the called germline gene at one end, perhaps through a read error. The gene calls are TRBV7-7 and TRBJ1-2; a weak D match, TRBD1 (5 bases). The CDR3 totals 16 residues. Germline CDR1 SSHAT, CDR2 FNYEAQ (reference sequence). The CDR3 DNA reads TGTGCTAGCAGCAGGGATGGGGGGGGTGTGGACTATGGCTACACCTTC. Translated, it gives CASSRDGGGVDYGYTF.

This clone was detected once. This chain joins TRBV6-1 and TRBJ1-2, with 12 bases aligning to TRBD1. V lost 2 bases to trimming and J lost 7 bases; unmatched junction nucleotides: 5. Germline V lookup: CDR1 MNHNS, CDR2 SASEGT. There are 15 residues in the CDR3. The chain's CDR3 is CASSERGQGARGYTF. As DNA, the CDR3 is TGTGCCAGCAGTGAAAGGGGACAGGGGGCGCGTGGCTACACCTTC.

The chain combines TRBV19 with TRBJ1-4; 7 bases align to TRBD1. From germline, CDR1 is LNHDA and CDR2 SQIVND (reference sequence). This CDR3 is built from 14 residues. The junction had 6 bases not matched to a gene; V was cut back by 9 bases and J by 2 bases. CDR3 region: CASREGATNEKLFF. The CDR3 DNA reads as TGTGCCAGCAGGGAGGGGGCGACTAATGAAAAACTGTTTTTT.

This CDR3 is CASSQEPGGADTQYF. The CDR3, as DNA: TGTGCCAGCAGCCAAGAACCGGGGGGGGCGGATACGCAGTATTTT. The chain couples TRBV4-2 to TRBJ2-3; 8 bases align to TRBD2. The V and J ends lost 0 bases and 6 bases, in that order; junction bases with no gene match: 5. There are 15 residues in the CDR3. Germline loops: CDR1 LGHNA, CDR2 YNFKEQ.

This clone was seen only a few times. As DNA, the CDR3 is TGTGCCAGCAGCCAATTTGGGGGGGGGCTCAATTTGGGCACAGATACGCAGTATTTT. Translating it yields CASSQFGGGLNLGTDTQYF. The chain joins TRBV3-1 (or the pseudogene TRBV3-2) to TRBJ2-3; weak D call: TRBD2 (7 bases). V was trimmed by 2 bases and J by 1 base, leaving 22 bases between them. The CDR3 totals 19 residues. Germline loops: CDR1 LGHDT, CDR2 YNNKEL (reference sequence).